Shown below are 8 T cell receptor beta chains from a single sample sequenced in a study of T cell repertoires in cytomegalovirus infection. TCRdb re-derived calls from the reads in MiXCR, one entry per CDR3 protein. This table holds some 200,000 distinct CDR3 sequences, around 35% found once. These receptors have no known antigen. Source: CD8+ T cells from cultured PBMCs, taken from culture after CMV antigen stimulation. These receptors were obtained from a human donor in good health (CMV status not recorded). Some clones in this sample may be carry-over from other donors' samples.

There are a few counts of this clonotype. The chain carries TRBV7-8 and TRBJ1-1; TRBD1 matches 9 bases. Germline values: CDR1 SGHVS, CDR2 FQNEAQ. The V gene end was trimmed by 1 base and the J gene end by 0 bases; junction bases not matched to a gene: 9. The CDR3 is 18 residues long. As DNA, the CDR3 is TGTGCCAGCAGCTTAGGCCAAGGGACAGGGAGGGTGAACACTGAAGCTTTCTTT. Encoded protein: CASSLGQGTGRVNTEAFF.

This clonotype was seen only once. J is TRBJ2-2 and V is TRBV7-2; a possible D gene is TRBD1 (5 bases). CDR3 length: 15 amino acids. The germline V and J ends were trimmed by 3 bases and 0 bases, with 8 bases remaining between them. The germline V gene has CDR1 SGHTA and CDR2 FQGNSA. CDR3 loop: CASSLYRTNTGELFF. The CDR3 DNA sequence: TGTGCCAGCAGCTTGTACAGGACGAACACCGGGGAGCTGTTTTTT.

This clonotype was seen more than once but under ten times. The chain has TRBV13 and TRBJ2-7; 11 bases map to TRBD2. Germline values: CDR1 PRHDT, CDR2 FYEKMQ (reference sequence). V lost 5 bases and J lost 0; bases outside the gene matches: 9. This CDR3 spans 17 amino acids. DNA of the CDR3: TGTGCCAGCAGCGGCGGGACTAGCGGAAAAAGCTCCTACGAGCAGTACTTC. Protein: CASSGGTSGKSSYEQYF.

The rearrangement uses TRBV4-1 and TRBJ1-1, with 7 bases matching TRBD1. V lost 6 bases and J lost 8; bases outside the gene matches: 6. The CDR3 is 12 residues long. Per germline, CDR1 MGHRA and CDR2 YSYEKL. DNA of the CDR3: TGCGCCAGCAGTTTCGGGACAGCCGAAGCTTTCTTT. Encoded protein: CASSFGTAEAFF.

This clonotype occurred many times. V usage is TRBV28 and J usage is TRBJ2-1; the D is unclear. The germline gives CDR1 MDHEN, CDR2 SYDVKM. The CDR3 sequence is 13 residues long. The V end lost 3 bases, the J end lost 5 bases, and 8 bases lay between the germline ends. CDR3 DNA: TGTGCCAGCAGTTTTGTGACGGACAATGAGCAGTTCTTC. Amino acids: CASSFVTDNEQFF. The full variable domain, its missing parts supplied by reference TRBV28 and TRBJ2-1, is DVKVTQSSRYLVKRTGEKVFLECVQDMDHENMFWYRQDPGLGLRLIYFSYDVKMKEKGDIPEGYSVSREKKERFSLILESASTNQTSMYLCASSFVTDNEQFFGPGTRLTVL.

The genes are TRBV7-9 and TRBJ1-1, with D unclear. Trimming took 8 bases from V and 4 from J, leaving 11 bases between them. CDR1 and CDR2 from the germline V gene are SEHNR and FQNEAQ (reference sequence). The CDR3 loop spans 12 amino acids. In DNA form, the CDR3 reads TGTGCCAGCGGCAAGGGAGGCACTGAAGCTTTCTTT. Residues: CASGKGGTEAFF.

This clonotype was counted only a few times. This sequence joins TRBV20-1 and TRBJ2-1; no clear D gene. V lost 1 base and J lost 4, with 11 bases in between. The CDR3 runs 14 residues. The germline V gene encodes CDR1 DFQATT and CDR2 SNEGSKA (reference sequence). DNA of the CDR3: TGCAGTGCTAGAGGGAGTGGAACTTACAATGAGCAGTTCTTC. Residues: CSARGSGTYNEQFF.

This clonotype was detected a few times. The rearrangement joins TRBV7-9 to TRBJ2-5; 9 positions agree with TRBD1. The CDR3 has 15 residues. Germline CDR1 and CDR2: SEHNR and FQNEAQ (reference sequence). V lost 3 bases, J lost 5 bases, and 7 bases stayed unmatched. In DNA, the CDR3 is TGTGCCAGCAGCTTCCGGACAGGGGCGGAGGAGACCCAGTACTTC. Protein product: CASSFRTGAEETQYF.